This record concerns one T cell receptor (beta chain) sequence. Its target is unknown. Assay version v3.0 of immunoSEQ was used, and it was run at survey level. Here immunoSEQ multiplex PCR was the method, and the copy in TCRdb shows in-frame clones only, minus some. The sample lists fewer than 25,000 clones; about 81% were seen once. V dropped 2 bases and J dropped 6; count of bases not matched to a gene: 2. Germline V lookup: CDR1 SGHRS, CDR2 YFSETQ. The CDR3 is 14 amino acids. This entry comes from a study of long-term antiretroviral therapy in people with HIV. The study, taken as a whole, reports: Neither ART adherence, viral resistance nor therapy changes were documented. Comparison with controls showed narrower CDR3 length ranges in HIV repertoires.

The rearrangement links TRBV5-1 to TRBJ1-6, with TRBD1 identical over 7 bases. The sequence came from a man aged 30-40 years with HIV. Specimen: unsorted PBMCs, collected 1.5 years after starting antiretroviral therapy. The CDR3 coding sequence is TGCGCCAGCAGCTTTTCAGGGGGTAATTCACCCCTCCACTTT. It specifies CASSFSGGNSPLHF.